This note documents a single T cell receptor beta chain sequence. Its antigen is unknown. Base qualities are not recorded, but no much larger clone differs from it by a single base. Using the deep immunoSEQ assay, multiplex PCR amplified TCR CDR3 regions from genomic DNA. Extracted genomic DNA from each cell subset was distributed evenly across all wells of several immunoSEQ 96-well plates, and each plate was treated as a replicate. For sorted subsets, 200 to 250 ng of genomic DNA, equivalent to about 30,000 T cell genomes, went into each replicate PCR. The purified libraries were quantified using a Qubit 3.0 fluorometer, sized with a Bioanalyzer 2100, and then quantified again using the KAPA Library Quantification kit. Every immunoSEQ 96-well plate was sequenced on a separate single-read 150-cycle Illumina NextSeq 550 flow cell. As for how the authors treated the data: Because the immunoSEQ output included only junctional sequences and no quality scores, the filtering could not be the same as the filtering used for full-length reads. To assign V/J genes and CDR3, sequences were annotated using PyIR, a Python wrapper for IgBLAST v1.9, with IMGT germline references. Reads were filtered out if the reads had weak V/J assignments (E-value above 1e-6), no CDR3, stop codons, out-of-frame junctions, or ambiguous translated residues. A V3J clonotype was defined by an identical inferred V gene, J gene, and CDR3 amino acid sequence. To compute the percentage overlap between repertoires, the number of shared unique clonotypes was divided by the size of the smaller repertoire. Three approaches were used to assess repertoire richness: RTK rarefaction, the Chao1 estimator, and Recon v2.1 estimates of unobserved clonotypes. For all TCRbeta clonotypes obtained by the gDNA method from four donors, generation probabilities were computed with OLGA. In its TCRdb copy, this immuneACCESS table keeps in-frame sequences only and misses some clones. Where compared with another copy, unresolved V genes explain less than half of these, and the others have no known cause. V, J and clone size are those of that table, while D and trimming were read from the DNA. For this sample there are around 2.1 million clones; 85% to 95% appear just once. The top ten clonotypes cover 1.5% to 2% of the sample.

The data are from a study of shared clonotypes between healthy human individuals (dated by TCRdb to about 2020). About the investigation overall: The cohort included three men and a couple of women between 18 and 49 years of age. For each donor, CD4 naive and CD4 memory were each given three plates, CD8 naive was given two plates, and CD8 memory was given one plate. To estimate repertoire size and how much clonotype sharing occurs between individuals, the study deeply sequenced the blood TCR repertoires of several healthy adults. Libraries were prepared and TCR repertoires were sequenced by different laboratories using diverse techniques, in order to increase sequencing depth and limit assay-specific biases. Per donor, leukapheresis produced somewhere between about 0.94 and 9.5 billion PBMCs. The full study reports these points: About 4.5% of naive CD4, 3% to 3.5% of naive CD8, 2.3% of memory CD4, and about 0.4% of memory CD8 clonotypes were shared across a few donors. Even with the large sequencing depth, rarefaction of the sorted-subset datasets indicated that sequencing was incomplete. Larger estimated clonotype richness was generally found for naive subsets than for memory subsets. The genetic and exposure-history diversity represented was limited by the small number of donors. Compared with non-shared clonotypes, clonotypes shared by all four sorted-subset donors had higher generation probabilities. Sampling was limited to blood, and TCR repertoires in tissue likely differ from TCR repertoires in blood. Pairwise subsampling indicated that sequencing depth was expected to affect the degree of clonotype sharing among donors.

For the CD8 naive samples, CD45RO-negative cells were positively selected for CCR7, yielding a CD45RA+CCR7+ population from which TemRA cells were excluded. The donors were healthy, HIV-negative adults who had no recently reported acute infections or vaccinations. Every donor was a Caucasian adult residing in Nashville, Tennessee, USA. Blood was collected by leukapheresis, and PBMCs were isolated by Ficoll-Histopaque density gradient centrifugation and then cryopreserved in liquid nitrogen vapor phase. Analytical flow cytometry was used to check the purity and quantity of every magnetically sorted T cell population. Genomic DNA was isolated from each sorted fraction and quantified by UV absorbance on a Nanodrop 2000c. The TCR comes from a man aged 18 to 30 in good health. Some clones in this sample may be carry-over from other donors' samples. Source material: naive CD8+ T cells from PBMCs. What this sample's cell subset or site label stands for: CD45RA+CCR7+.

The DNA sequence is as follows: TGTGCCAGCAGCTTATCGGGCGGCCTTAACTATGGCTACACCTTC. Its protein product is CASSLSGGLNYGYTF. This sequence uses TRBV7-3 and TRBJ1-2, with the D gene call left open. V was cut back by 2 bases and J by 1 base, leaving a gap of 11 bases between them. The germline V gene gives CDR1 as SGHTA and CDR2 as FQGTGA. Taken from cysteine to phenylalanine, the CDR3 has 15 residues. The DNA shown is the 45-base CDR3, in frame from base 1.